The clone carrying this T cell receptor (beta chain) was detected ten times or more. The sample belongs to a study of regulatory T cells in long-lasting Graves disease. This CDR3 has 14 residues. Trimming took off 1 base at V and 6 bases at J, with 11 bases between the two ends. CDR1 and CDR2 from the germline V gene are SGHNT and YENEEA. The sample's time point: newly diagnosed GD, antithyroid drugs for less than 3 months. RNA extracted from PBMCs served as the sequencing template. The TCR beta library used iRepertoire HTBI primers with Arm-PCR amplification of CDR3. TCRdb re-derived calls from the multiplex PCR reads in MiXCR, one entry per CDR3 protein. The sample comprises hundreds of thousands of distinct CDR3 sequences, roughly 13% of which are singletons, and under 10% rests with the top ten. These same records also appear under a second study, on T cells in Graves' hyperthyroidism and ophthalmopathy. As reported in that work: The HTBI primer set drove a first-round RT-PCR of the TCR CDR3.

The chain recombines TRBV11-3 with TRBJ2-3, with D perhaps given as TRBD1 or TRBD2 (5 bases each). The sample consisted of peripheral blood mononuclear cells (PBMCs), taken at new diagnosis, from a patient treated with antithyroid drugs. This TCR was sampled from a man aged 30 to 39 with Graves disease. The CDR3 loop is CASSLGGPADTQYF. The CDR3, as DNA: TGTGCCAGCAGCTTAGGGGGACCGGCGGATACGCAGTATTTT. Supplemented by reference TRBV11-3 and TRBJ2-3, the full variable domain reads EAGVVQSPRYKIIEKKQPVAFWCNPISGHNTLYWYLQNLGQGPELLIRYENEEAVDDSQLPKDRFSAERLKGVDSTLKIQPAELGDSAVYLCASSLGGPADTQYFGPGTRLTVL.